One sample yielded the 32 T cell receptor beta chains listed below, sequenced in a study of CD8+CD57+ T cells in acquired aplastic anemia. Profiling of TCR beta VDJ combinations and CDR3 sequences used genomic DNA as template. Via MiXCR, TCRdb re-called the reads, giving one row per CDR3 protein. In the table there are 89,000 or so distinct CDR3 sequences, 65% to 70% of which are singletons. Patients chosen for sequencing had CD8+CD57+ cells that had expanded, as shown by flow cytometry. Sequences were obtained from sorted CD4+, CD8+, or CD8+CD57+ T cells (not recorded which) from PBMCs. The origin of the receptors is a human donor with aplastic anemia.

The chain employs TRBV2 and TRBJ2-7; 10 bases align to TRBD1. Germline values: CDR1 SNHLY, CDR2 FYNNEI. The V gene end was trimmed by 5 bases and the J gene end by 5 bases; junction bases not matched to a gene: 3. The CDR3 has 13 residues. CDR3 loop: CASSRQGANEQYF. The CDR3 coding sequence is TGTGCCAGCAGTCGACAGGGGGCTAACGAGCAGTACTTC.

This clonotype was seen repeatedly, ten times or more. This rearrangement joins TRBV6-2 or TRBV6-3 to TRBJ2-7, with D uncertain. This CDR3 has 13 residues. The germline gives CDR1 MNHEY, CDR2 SVGEGT. V lost 4 bases and J lost 1, with 8 bases in between. The CDR3: CASSSTESYEQYF. The CDR3 coding sequence is TGTGCCAGCAGTTCAACAGAGTCCTACGAGCAGTACTTC.

This sequence joins TRBV13 and TRBJ1-5, with 9 bases lining up with TRBD1. Germline values: CDR1 PRHDT, CDR2 FYEKMQ (reference sequence). The length of the CDR3 is 14 residues. The junction had 6 bases not matched to a gene; V was cut back by 5 bases and J by 7 bases. For the CDR3, the DNA is TGTGCCAGCAGCGGACAGGGGCTATCGCAGCCCCAGCATTTT. It yields the protein CASSGQGLSQPQHF.

V usage is TRBV10-3 and J usage is TRBJ2-5, with 8 bases identical to TRBD2. CDR1 and CDR2 from the germline V gene are ENHRY and SYGVKD. The CDR3 is 15 amino acids. The V and J ends lost 10 bases and 4 bases, in that order; junction bases with no gene match: 14. CDR3 sequence (DNA): TGTGCCACGATGGATGGTAGCGGGAACCTAGAGACCCAGTACTTC. Encoded protein: CATMDGSGNLETQYF.

The V gene is TRBV10-3, the J gene TRBJ2-7; D is unresolved. The V gene's germline CDR1 is ENHRY and CDR2 SYGVKD. CDR3 length: 12 amino acids. The V and J ends lost 2 bases and 7 bases respectively, with 9 bases between them. CDR3 sequence (DNA): TGTGCCATCAGTGAGACAGTATTTGAGCAGTACTTC. This codes for CAISETVFEQYF.

DNA for the CDR3: TGCGCCAGCAGTGAAGGTGGACCGGGGGCGTCCTACAATGAGCAGTTCTTC. It translates to CASSEGGPGASYNEQFF. This sequence joins TRBV10-1 and TRBJ2-1; D assignment may be TRBD1 or TRBD2 (6 bases each). Germline V gene data show CDR1 as WNHNN and CDR2 as SYGVQD (reference sequence). V was pared by 3 bases and J by 1 base, with 16 bases between. There are 17 residues in the CDR3.

V usage is TRBV10-3 and J usage is TRBJ2-1; TRBD1 might be the D (5 bases). Germline V lookup: CDR1 ENHRY, CDR2 SYGVKD. V was clipped by 4 bases and J by 5 bases, with 15 bases between them. CDR3 length: 15 residues. This chain's CDR3 is CAISAFLWGDNEQFF. The CDR3 DNA follows: TGTGCCATCAGTGCTTTCCTTTGGGGCGACAATGAGCAGTTCTTC.

This clonotype has at least ten counts. The V call is TRBV29-1, the J call TRBJ1-2; TRBD1 matches 11 bases. CDR1 is SQVTM and CDR2 is ANQGSEA in the germline V gene. This CDR3 has 15 residues. J lost 5 bases, V lost 4 bases, and 9 bases had no gene match. DNA for the CDR3: TGCAGCGTTGGGGGTCGGGACAGGGGGAAGTATGGCTACACCTTC. Its translation: CSVGGRDRGKYGYTF.

This clonotype was detected once. The V call is TRBV10-3, the J call TRBJ2-5, with 10 bases matching TRBD2. The germline CDR1 and CDR2 sequences are ENHRY and SYGVKD. The V segment lost 10 bases and the J segment 0 bases; nucleotides outside the gene matches: 5. This CDR3 has 14 residues. The CDR3 nucleotides are TGTGCCAGCAGACTAGCGGGCTACCAAGAGACCCAGTACTTC. Its translation is CASRLAGYQETQYF.

V gene TRBV25-1 combines with J gene TRBJ2-3; TRBD2 is a possible D gene (5 bases). Germline V gene lookup returns CDR1 MGHDK and CDR2 SYGVNS. V was shortened by 3 bases and J by 2 bases, with 15 bases between the two germline ends. This CDR3 region has 16 residues. DNA of the CDR3: TGTGCCAGCAGTGACGGGATGGGAACCTCCACAGATACGCAGTATTTT. It codes for CASSDGMGTSTDTQYF.

The gene calls are TRBV19 and TRBJ2-7; no firm D call. The CDR3 is made up of 14 amino acids. V gave up 6 bases and J gave up 0 bases, with 12 bases separating them. Looked up from germline, CDR1 is LNHDA and CDR2 is SQIVND (reference sequence). For the CDR3, the DNA is TGTGCCAGTAGCTGGGCAGCGAACTCCTACGAGCAGTACTTC. It encodes CASSWAANSYEQYF.

As regards this clonotype: A junction end diverges from the germline sequence, so it may reflect a read error. J is TRBJ2-1 and V is TRBV7-8; 9 nucleotides agree with TRBD2. In germline, CDR1 is SGHVS, CDR2 FQNEAQ. The CDR3 extends over 16 amino acids. This CDR3 reads CASSWGLAPAYSEQFF. CDR3 nucleotide sequence: TGTGCCAGCAGCTGGGGACTAGCTCCCGCCTACAGTGAGCAGTTCTTC.

V usage is TRBV29-1 and J usage is TRBJ2-3; no clear D gene. V lost 8 bases and J lost 1, with 7 bases in between. The CDR3 contains 11 residues. Germline CDR1 is SQVTM and CDR2 is ANQGSEA. In nucleotides, the CDR3 is TGCAGCCACATGGGCACAGATACGCAGTATTTT. It specifies CSHMGTDTQYF.

The table lists this clonotype with a few counts. In nucleotides, the CDR3 is TGTGCCAGCAGTGATGTTGCGGGGGGATACGAGCAGTACTTC. Protein sequence: CASSDVAGGYEQYF. This chain links TRBV2 with TRBJ2-7; the match to TRBD2 covers 8 bases. The CDR3 extends over 14 amino acids. Trimming took 3 bases from V and 4 from J; bases not matched to a gene: 5. Germline values: CDR1 SNHLY, CDR2 FYNNEI.

This clonotype came up a few times. This rearrangement joins TRBV4-1 to TRBJ1-1; D unclear. Trimming stripped 1 base from V and 0 bases from J, with 9 bases between. Germline V CDR1 and CDR2: MGHRA, YSYEKL. The CDR3 totals 15 residues. The CDR3 loop is CASSQAGGLNTEAFF. CDR3 sequence (DNA): TGCGCCAGCAGCCAAGCAGGCGGGCTGAACACTGAAGCTTTCTTT.

This chain joins TRBV11-2 and TRBJ2-3; D not certain. Trimming stripped 5 bases from V and 4 bases from J, with 13 bases between. This CDR3 region has 14 residues. Germline V gives CDR1 SGHAT, CDR2 FQNNGV. The CDR3 nucleotides read TGTGCCAGCAGCGAACTTGCGTGGGCAGATACGCAGTATTTT. Its protein is CASSELAWADTQYF.

The rearrangement links TRBV7-6 to TRBJ1-3; D call uncertain. The V and J ends lost 5 bases and 4 bases respectively, with 9 bases between them. Germline V gene lookup returns CDR1 SGHVS and CDR2 FNYEAQ. This CDR3 is built from 13 residues. The CDR3 DNA follows: TGTGCCAGCAGCACGAACGAGGGAAACACCATATATTTT. It is translated as CASSTNEGNTIYF.

V is TRBV11-2 and J is TRBJ1-1; D is perhaps TRBD1 (6 bases). The ends were cut back, 4 bases at V and 0 bases at J, with 15 bases in the middle. Germline CDR1 and CDR2: SGHAT and FQNNGV. The CDR3 has 16 residues. CDR3 nucleotide sequence: TGTGCCAGCAGCTCAATAGGGGGGGCTCTGAACACTGAAGCTTTCTTT. Translated: CASSSIGGALNTEAFF.

This rearrangement joins TRBV2 to TRBJ2-7, with a tentative D call TRBD1 (6 bases). V lost 7 bases and J 0 bases, leaving 13 bases between the germline ends. The CDR3 consists of 14 residues. Germline loops: CDR1 SNHLY, CDR2 FYNNEI. The CDR3 DNA is TGTGCCAGCACCCGGACAGATAGCTCCTACGAGCAGTACTTC. It specifies CASTRTDSSYEQYF.

The CDR3 sequence: CASSAVSYEQYF. DNA of the CDR3: TGTGCCAGCAGTGCCGTCTCCTACGAGCAGTACTTC. This rearrangement joins TRBV2 to TRBJ2-7; no firm D call. Germline loops: CDR1 SNHLY, CDR2 FYNNEI. The CDR3 runs 12 residues. The V end lost 4 bases, the J end lost 0 bases, and 4 bases lay between the germline ends.

This clonotype has just a few counts. V usage is TRBV20-1 and J usage is TRBJ2-3; D is ambiguous. With 6 bases removed from V and 2 bases from J, the gap between germline ends came to 12 bases. Germline V CDR1 and CDR2: DFQATT, SNEGSKA (reference sequence). This CDR3 is 13 amino acids long. CDR3 nucleotides: TGCAGTGCCACACGAGACTTCACAGATACGCAGTATTTT. Translating it yields CSATRDFTDTQYF.

V and J are TRBV2 and TRBJ1-1; possibly TRBD1 for D (5 bases). Germline V gene data show CDR1 as SNHLY and CDR2 as FYNNEI. This CDR3 contains 12 residues. Trimming cost V 3 bases and J 8 bases, with 10 bases left between them. CDR3 nucleotides: TGTGCCAGCAGTGAGGTGGGACTGGAAGCTTTCTTT. Encoded protein: CASSEVGLEAFF.

This rearrangement joins TRBV6-1 to TRBJ1-1; D not certain. The CDR3 extends over 14 amino acids. With 4 bases removed from V and 0 bases from J, the gap between germline ends came to 9 bases. Germline values: CDR1 MNHNS, CDR2 SASEGT. CDR3 amino acids: CASSGQVMNTEAFF. DNA of the CDR3: TGTGCCAGCAGTGGTCAGGTTATGAACACTGAAGCTTTCTTT.

This sequence joins TRBV10-3 and TRBJ1-6, with 8 bases that match TRBD1. V shed 10 bases and J 7 bases; nucleotides not matched to a gene: 9. In germline, CDR1 is ENHRY, CDR2 SYGVKD. CDR3 length: 14 amino acids. The CDR3 DNA sequence: TGTGCCACGGGATTGGACAGGGCCAATTCACCCCTCCACTTT. It translates to CATGLDRANSPLHF.

This clonotype was counted between two and nine times. The rearrangement joins TRBV24-1 to TRBJ2-2, with no clear D. The CDR3 is 15 amino acids. Trimming left V 2 bases short and J 2 bases short, with 8 bases between. Germline V lookup: CDR1 KGHDR, CDR2 SFDVKD. This CDR3 is CATSDSHLNTGELFF. The CDR3 DNA sequence: TGTGCCACCAGTGATTCCCACTTAAACACCGGGGAGCTGTTTTTT.

The chain links TRBV29-1 to TRBJ2-7; tentatively, D is TRBD1 (5 bases). This CDR3 comprises 13 residues. Looked up from germline, CDR1 is SQVTM and CDR2 is ANQGSEA. The CDR3 DNA is TGCAGTACGGTTAGTGCAGGGCCAGGCGAGCAGTACTTC. Its protein product is CSTVSAGPGEQYF.

This clonotype was recorded once. The V and J genes are TRBV7-8 and TRBJ2-1; D is uncertain. Germline CDR1 and CDR2: SGHVS and FQNEAQ. V lost 0 bases and J 8 bases, leaving 5 bases between the germline ends. The CDR3 is 12 residues long. The CDR3 here is CASSLASDEQFF. Here the CDR3 DNA reads TGTGCCAGCAGCTTAGCGTCGGATGAGCAGTTCTTC.

In this sample, this clonotype turned up many times. The chain recombines TRBV5-4 with TRBJ2-5; the D is unclear. The V end lost 1 base, the J end lost 2 bases, and 9 bases lay between the germline ends. The CDR3 is 14 residues long. Germline loops: CDR1 SGHNT, CDR2 YYREEE (reference sequence). The CDR3 DNA reads TGTGCCAGCAGCTTGTACCAGCGACAAGAGACCCAGTACTTC. Its translation is CASSLYQRQETQYF.

This clonotype has a count of ten or more. The gene calls are TRBV5-1 and TRBJ1-1; D uncertain. The V end was cut by 4 bases, the J end by 6 bases, with 16 bases between. The CDR3 contains 14 residues. Germline V gives CDR1 SGHRS, CDR2 YFSETQ. CDR3 sequence: CASSPGRGLAEAFF. The CDR3 coding sequence is TGCGCCAGCAGCCCCGGTAGAGGTTTGGCTGAAGCTTTCTTT.

This clonotype was counted only a few times. The chain recombines TRBV9 with TRBJ1-1; D remains unclear. With 4 bases removed from V and 0 bases from J, the gap between germline ends came to 13 bases. This CDR3 has 15 amino acids. Germline V gives CDR1 SGDLS, CDR2 YYNGEE. The CDR3 region is CASSPRGNMNTEAFF. The CDR3 DNA follows: TGTGCCAGCAGCCCTCGAGGGAATATGAACACTGAAGCTTTCTTT.

V usage is TRBV20-1 and J usage is TRBJ1-1, with 8 bases identical to TRBD1. The V gene end was trimmed by 0 bases and the J gene end by 2 bases; junction bases not matched to a gene: 2. CDR3 size: 14 residues. The germline CDR1 and CDR2 sequences are DFQATT and SNEGSKA (reference sequence). Here the CDR3 reads CSAREGTGNTEAFF. The CDR3 DNA follows: TGCAGTGCTAGAGAAGGGACAGGCAACACTGAAGCTTTCTTT.

V gene TRBV20-1 combines with J gene TRBJ2-5; 7 bases map to TRBD1. The CDR3 has 14 amino acids. The germline V gene encodes CDR1 DFQATT and CDR2 SNEGSKA (reference sequence). Trimming took 5 bases from V and 4 from J; bases not matched to a gene: 10. CDR3 protein: CSALRQGRVETQYF. Written as DNA, the CDR3 is TGCAGTGCTCTCCGACAGGGCAGGGTAGAGACCCAGTACTTC.